The following is a T cell receptor (beta chain) sequence with its context. Profiling relied on immunoSEQ multiplex PCR, and the TCRdb table lists in-frame clones only, not all of them. The table lists about 200,000 clones, less than 85% of them singletons, with around 5.1% in the top ten. This sample stems from a study of blood T cell repertoires in COVID-19. The overall study: Nucleic acid was either cDNA or gDNA, and it came from T cells, B-cell-depleted T cells, or PBMCs.

The sequencing input was peripheral blood. This sequence was found in a woman in her 70s with acute or convalescent COVID-19.

The chain's CDR3 is CASRQTTYEQYF. The CDR3 DNA reads as TGTGCCAGCAGACAAACAACCTACGAGCAGTACTTC. The chain employs TRBV2 and TRBJ2-7, with D hard to call. The CDR3 has 12 amino acids. Trimming took 6 bases from V and 2 from J, leaving 8 bases between them. Germline V lookup: CDR1 SNHLY, CDR2 FYNNEI.